The table lists the clone carrying this T cell receptor beta chain with a count of one. Its antigen is undetermined. The repertoire was sequenced with immunoSEQ multiplex PCR; TCRdb's copy has only in-frame clones and lacks some. The data show millions of clones, around nine tenths seen once. This CDR3 is built from 14 residues. Trimming took 7 bases from V and 4 from J, leaving 15 bases between them. Germline CDR1 and CDR2: SGHKS and YYEKEE (reference sequence). The data were taken from a study of shared clonotypes between healthy human individuals. Study results and limitations: Naive subsets generally had larger estimated richness than memory subsets.

This TCR was recovered from a young man in good health. V usage is TRBV5-5 and J usage is TRBJ1-3; D gene uncertain. The sequenced material came from naive CD4+ T cells sorted from blood. Indicated subset: CD45RA+ positively selected. The CDR3 nucleotides are TGTGCCAGCCTGGCTGAGCCGGCCGGAAACACCATATATTTT. It translates to CASLAEPAGNTIYF.